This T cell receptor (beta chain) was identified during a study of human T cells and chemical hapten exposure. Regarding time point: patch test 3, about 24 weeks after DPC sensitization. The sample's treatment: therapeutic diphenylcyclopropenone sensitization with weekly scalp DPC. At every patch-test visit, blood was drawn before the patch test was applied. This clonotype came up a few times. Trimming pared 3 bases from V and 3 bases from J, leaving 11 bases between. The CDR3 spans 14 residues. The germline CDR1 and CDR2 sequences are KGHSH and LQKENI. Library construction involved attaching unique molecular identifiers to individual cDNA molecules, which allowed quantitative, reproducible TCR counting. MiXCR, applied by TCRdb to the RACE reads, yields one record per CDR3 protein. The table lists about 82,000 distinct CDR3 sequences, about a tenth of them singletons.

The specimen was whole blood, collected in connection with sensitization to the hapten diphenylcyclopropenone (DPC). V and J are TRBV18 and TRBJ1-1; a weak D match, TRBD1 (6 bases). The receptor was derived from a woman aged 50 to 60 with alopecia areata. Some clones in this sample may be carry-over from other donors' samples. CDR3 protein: CASSPPRGHTEAFF. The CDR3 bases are TGTGCCAGCTCACCCCCCAGGGGACACACTGAAGCTTTCTTT. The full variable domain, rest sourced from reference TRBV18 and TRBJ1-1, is NAGVMQNPRHLVRRRGQEARLRCSPMKGHSHVYWYRQLPEEGLKFMVYLQKENIIDESGMPKERFSAEFPKEGPSILRIQQVVRGDSAAYFCASSPPRGHTEAFFGQGTRLTVV.